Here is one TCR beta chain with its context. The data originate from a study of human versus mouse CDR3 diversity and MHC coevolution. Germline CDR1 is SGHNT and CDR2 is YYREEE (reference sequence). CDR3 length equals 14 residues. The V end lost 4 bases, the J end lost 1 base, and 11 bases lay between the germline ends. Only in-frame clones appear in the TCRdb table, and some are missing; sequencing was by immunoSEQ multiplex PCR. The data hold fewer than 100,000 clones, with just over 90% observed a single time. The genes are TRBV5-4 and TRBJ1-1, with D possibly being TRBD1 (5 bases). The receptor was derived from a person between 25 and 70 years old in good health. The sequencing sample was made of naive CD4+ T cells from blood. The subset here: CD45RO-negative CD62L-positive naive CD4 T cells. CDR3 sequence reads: CASSRDSRNTEAFF. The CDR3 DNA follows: TGTGCCAGCAGCCGCGACAGCCGGAACACTGAAGCTTTCTTT.